This is a list of T cell receptor beta chains from one sample in a study of a mutant IDH1 vaccine in newly diagnosed glioma. Their target antigens are unknown. The method was immunoSEQ multiplex PCR; TCRdb's version includes in-frame clones alone and lacks a portion of them. This sample has approximately 31,000 clones, with roughly 80% found just once. This sample comprised PBMCs, obtained from a glioma patient whose treatment included an IDH1 peptide vaccine. The origin of the receptors is a woman between 18 and 30 years old with glioma. Each CDR3 is given without its conserved first and last residue.

j_gene: TRBJ1-2
v_gene: TRBV9
CDR3aa: ASSEPPSGGYT

j_gene: TRBJ2-7
v_gene: TRBV25-1
CDR3aa: ASSDWTEYEQY

j_gene: TRBJ2-2
v_gene: TRBV5-1
CDR3aa: ASSLDTTNTGELF

j_gene: TRBJ1-5
v_gene: TRBV6-1
CDR3aa: ASSLDIGNQPQH

j_gene: TRBJ2-7
v_gene: TRBV7-8
CDR3aa: ASSFPGFDDEQY

j_gene: TRBJ2-3
v_gene: TRBV7-3
CDR3aa: ASSGTSTDTQY

j_gene: TRBJ2-7
v_gene: TRBV7-2
CDR3aa: ASSFGTGSSEQY

j_gene: TRBJ1-4
v_gene: TRBV19
CDR3aa: ASDGGFATNEKLF

j_gene: TRBJ2-4
v_gene: TRBV15
CDR3aa: ATSREQGIGIQY

j_gene: TRBJ1-6
v_gene: TRBV6-1
CDR3aa: ASSEAMIRTGGDNSPLH

j_gene: TRBJ1-2
v_gene: TRBV6-6
CDR3aa: ASTLIKGQSSYGYT

j_gene: TRBJ2-3
v_gene: TRBV7-8
CDR3aa: ASSFRTKGISTDTQY

j_gene: TRBJ1-2
v_gene: TRBV11-3
CDR3aa: ASSFTGNGYT

j_gene: TRBJ2-7
v_gene: TRBV4-2
CDR3aa: ASSPLLSTSGRKEQY

j_gene: TRBJ2-5
v_gene: TRBV5-4
CDR3aa: ASSLVAGAVETQY

j_gene: TRBJ2-5
v_gene: TRBV7-7
CDR3aa: ASSLGAGGVQETQY

j_gene: TRBJ1-2
v_gene: TRBV7-2
CDR3aa: ASSLEGGNYGYT

j_gene: TRBJ2-5
v_gene: TRBV6-1
CDR3aa: ASSGQVTKETQY

j_gene: TRBJ2-5
v_gene: TRBV7-7
CDR3aa: ASSLWTGETQY

j_gene: TRBJ2-7
v_gene: TRBV5-1
CDR3aa: ASSSLTSGGAGEQY

j_gene: TRBJ2-1
v_gene: TRBV5-1
CDR3aa: ASSNGLAGTNEQF

j_gene: TRBJ1-1
v_gene: TRBV5-1
CDR3aa: ASRNSMNTEAF

j_gene: TRBJ1-5
v_gene: TRBV28
CDR3aa: ASTSISRPDYQPQH

j_gene: TRBJ1-6
v_gene: TRBV7-6
CDR3aa: ASSRSPPGDSPLH

j_gene: TRBJ1-1
v_gene: TRBV18
CDR3aa: ASSPTENTEAF

j_gene: TRBJ2-2
v_gene: TRBV19
CDR3aa: ASRPGLAITGELF

j_gene: TRBJ1-6
v_gene: TRBV6-6
CDR3aa: ASTPGLPGNSPLH

j_gene: TRBJ1-1
v_gene: TRBV30
CDR3aa: AWSYRGENTEAF

j_gene: TRBJ2-7
v_gene: TRBV16
CDR3aa: ASSLGTSSIYEQY

j_gene: TRBJ2-3
v_gene: TRBV4-3
CDR3aa: ASSLEPSGPGRVYTDTQY

j_gene: TRBJ2-3
v_gene: TRBV6-1
CDR3aa: ASSEALGGADTQY

j_gene: TRBJ1-1
v_gene: TRBV18
CDR3aa: ASSLNYDRANTEAF

j_gene: TRBJ2-7
v_gene: TRBV11-2
CDR3aa: ASSLVHEQY

j_gene: TRBJ2-1
v_gene: TRBV6-5
CDR3aa: ASSYSTGNEQF

j_gene: TRBJ1-2
v_gene: TRBV2
CDR3aa: ASRAGSGSAYGYT

j_gene: TRBJ1-4
v_gene: TRBV6-1
CDR3aa: ASSESGGVGEKLF

j_gene: TRBJ1-1
v_gene: TRBV7-3
CDR3aa: ASSLTPGASGTEAF

j_gene: TRBJ1-2
v_gene: TRBV5-8
CDR3aa: ASSYTGTYGYT

j_gene: TRBJ1-2
v_gene: TRBV29-1
CDR3aa: SVEFGQGGFDGYT

j_gene: TRBJ2-5
v_gene: TRBV18
CDR3aa: ASSLYQETQY

j_gene: TRBJ1-1
v_gene: TRBV7-9
CDR3aa: ASSLADRGQNTEAF

j_gene: TRBJ1-1
v_gene: TRBV28
CDR3aa: ASSFDPSVLGMNTEAF

j_gene: TRBJ2-1
v_gene: TRBV6-1
CDR3aa: ASSAYTGAGVEQF

j_gene: TRBJ2-3
v_gene: TRBV11-3
CDR3aa: ASSLLFTDTQY

j_gene: TRBJ2-7
v_gene: TRBV9
CDR3aa: ASSADRGEQY

j_gene: TRBJ1-4
v_gene: TRBV6-5
CDR3aa: ASSWGKGTNEKLF

j_gene: TRBJ1-2
v_gene: TRBV5-6
CDR3aa: ASNEWGGNGYT

j_gene: TRBJ1-2
v_gene: TRBV2
CDR3aa: ASRTENYGYT

j_gene: TRBJ1-1
v_gene: TRBV4-2
CDR3aa: ASSLNTEAF

j_gene: TRBJ1-1
v_gene: TRBV6-6
CDR3aa: ASSYSGGANTEAF

j_gene: TRBJ2-7
v_gene: TRBV11-1
CDR3aa: ASSLAYLQGAFYEQY

j_gene: TRBJ2-7
v_gene: TRBV9
CDR3aa: ASSPPGGRAYEQY

j_gene: TRBJ1-6
v_gene: TRBV13
CDR3aa: ASSLRGLRNSPLH

j_gene: TRBJ1-2
v_gene: TRBV27
CDR3aa: ASSPDSNYGYT

j_gene: TRBJ1-5
v_gene: TRBV27
CDR3aa: ASSSDREGYQPQH

j_gene: TRBJ2-6
v_gene: TRBV30
CDR3aa: AWREGVSGANVLT

j_gene: TRBJ2-1
v_gene: TRBV6-6
CDR3aa: ASSYSQGSYNEQF

j_gene: TRBJ1-2
v_gene: TRBV27
CDR3aa: ASSSRTVPNYGYT

j_gene: TRBJ1-5
v_gene: TRBV7-8
CDR3aa: ASSLVKGPQH